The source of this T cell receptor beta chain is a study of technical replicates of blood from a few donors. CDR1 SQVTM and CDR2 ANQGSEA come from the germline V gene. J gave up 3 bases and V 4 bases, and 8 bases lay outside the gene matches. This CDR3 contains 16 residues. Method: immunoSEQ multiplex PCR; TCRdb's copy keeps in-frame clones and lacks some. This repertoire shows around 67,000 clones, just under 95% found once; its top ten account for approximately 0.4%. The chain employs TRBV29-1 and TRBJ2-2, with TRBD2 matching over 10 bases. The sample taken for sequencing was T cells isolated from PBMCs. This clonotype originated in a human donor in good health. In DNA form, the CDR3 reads TGCAGCGTTGTGATTCTAGCGGGAGTTCACACCGGGGAGCTGTTTTTT. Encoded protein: CSVVILAGVHTGELFF.